The rows below give T cell receptor beta chains drawn from one sample of a study of blood T cell repertoires in COVID-19. Data came from immunoSEQ multiplex PCR; TCRdb stores just in-frame clones and leaves some out. The sample yields 130,000 or so clones, about nine tenths seen once. The specimen sequenced was peripheral blood. The receptors originated from a human donor with COVID-19, enrolled during active disease. The donor label of this sample is uncertain. Both conserved end residues are part of each CDR3. D genes are given only for firm matches. Not all rows give a size; the values are once, few, many and, for expanded clones, a class.

TRBJ1-1	TRBV6-5	TRBD1	.	CASTGQAGTEAFF	TGTGCCAGCACTGGACAGGCGGGCACTGAAGCTTTCTTT
TRBJ1-5	TRBV2	TRBD1	.	CASRTGFGQPQHF	TGTGCCAGCAGGACAGGGTTCGGTCAGCCCCAGCATTTT
TRBJ2-1	TRBV24-1	TRBD2	once	CATSDSSGRASHEQFF	TGTGCCACCAGTGATTCTAGCGGGAGGGCCTCACATGAGCAGTTCTTC
TRBJ1-3	TRBV3-1/TRBV3-2	.	.	CASSPGTDGNTIYF	TGTGCCAGCAGCCCCGGGACTGATGGAAACACCATATATTTT
TRBJ1-1	TRBV10-2	.	.	CASSEGHTEAFF	TGCGCCAGCAGTGAGGGGCACACTGAAGCTTTCTTT
TRBJ2-7	TRBV7-7	TRBD2	.	CASSPGGWGSYEQYF	TGTGCTAGCAGCCCGGGGGGATGGGGATCCTACGAGCAGTACTTC
TRBJ2-1	TRBV3-1/TRBV3-2	.	.	CASSPTTAYNEQFF	TGTGCCAGCAGCCCAACGACAGCCTACAATGAGCAGTTCTTC
TRBJ2-2	TRBV7-9	.	.	CASSLGFAGTGELFF	TGTGCCAGCAGCTTAGGGTTTGCGGGAACCGGGGAGCTGTTTTTT
TRBJ2-7	TRBV29-1	.	.	CSVEGYRDNSYEQYF	TGCAGCGTTGAAGGATACCGGGACAATTCCTACGAGCAGTACTTC
TRBJ1-2	TRBV11-2	TRBD1	once	CASSSYRGRSIYGYTF	TGTGCCAGCAGCTCTTACAGGGGTCGGAGTATCTATGGCTACACCTTC
TRBJ1-6	TRBV27	.	once	CASSLTPQIYNSPLHF	TGTGCCAGCAGTCTCACCCCACAGATCTATAATTCACCCCTCCACTTT